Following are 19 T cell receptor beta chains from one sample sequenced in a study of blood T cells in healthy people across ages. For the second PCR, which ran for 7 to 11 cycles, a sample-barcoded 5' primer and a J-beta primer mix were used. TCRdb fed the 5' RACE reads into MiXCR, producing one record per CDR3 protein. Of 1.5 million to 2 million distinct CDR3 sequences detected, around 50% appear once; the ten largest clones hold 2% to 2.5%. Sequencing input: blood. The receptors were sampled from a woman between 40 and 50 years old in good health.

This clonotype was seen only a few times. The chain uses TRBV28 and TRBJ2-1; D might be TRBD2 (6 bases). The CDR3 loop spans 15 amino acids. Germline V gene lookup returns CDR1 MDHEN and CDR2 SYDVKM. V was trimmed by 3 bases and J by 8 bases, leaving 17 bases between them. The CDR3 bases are TGTGCCAGCAGTTTGGGACTCCCAACGGTAGATGAGCAGTTCTTC. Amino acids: CASSLGLPTVDEQFF. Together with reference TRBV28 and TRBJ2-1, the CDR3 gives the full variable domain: DVKVTQSSRYLVKRTGEKVFLECVQDMDHENMFWYRQDPGLGLRLIYFSYDVKMKEKGDIPEGYSVSREKKERFSLILESASTNQTSMYLCASSLGLPTVDEQFFGPGTRLTVL.

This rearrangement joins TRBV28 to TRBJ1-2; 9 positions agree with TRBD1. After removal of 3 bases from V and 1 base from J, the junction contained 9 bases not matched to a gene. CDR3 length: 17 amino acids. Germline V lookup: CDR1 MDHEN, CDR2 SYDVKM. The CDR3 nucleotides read TGTGCCAGCAGTTTCGGATGGGGGACAGGGAATAACTATGGCTACACCTTC. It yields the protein CASSFGWGTGNNYGYTF.

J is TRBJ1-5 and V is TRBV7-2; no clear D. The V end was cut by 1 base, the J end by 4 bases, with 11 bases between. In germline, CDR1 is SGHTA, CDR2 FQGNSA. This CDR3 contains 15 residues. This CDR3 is CASSLVSVTNQPQHF. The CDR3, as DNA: TGTGCCAGCAGCTTAGTATCAGTGACGAATCAGCCCCAGCATTTT.

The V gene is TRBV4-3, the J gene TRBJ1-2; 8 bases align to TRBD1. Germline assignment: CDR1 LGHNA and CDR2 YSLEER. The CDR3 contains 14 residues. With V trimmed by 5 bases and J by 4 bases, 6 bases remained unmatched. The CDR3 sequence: CASSLTGARYGYTF. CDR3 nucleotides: TGCGCCAGCAGCTTGACAGGGGCCCGCTATGGCTACACCTTC.

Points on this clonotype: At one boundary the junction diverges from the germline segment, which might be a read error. DNA for the CDR3: TGTGTCAGCAGCCGGGACTCCGCTTTGGCCTACGAGCAGTACTTC. Protein product: CVSSRDSALAYEQYF. V is TRBV12-3 or TRBV12-4 and J is TRBJ2-7, with D maybe TRBD2 (6 bases). This CDR3 is 15 amino acids long.

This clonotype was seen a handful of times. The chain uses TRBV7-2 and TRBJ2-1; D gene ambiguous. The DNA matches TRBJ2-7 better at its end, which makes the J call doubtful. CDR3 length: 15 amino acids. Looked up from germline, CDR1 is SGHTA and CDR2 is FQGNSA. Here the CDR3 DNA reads TGTGCCAGCAGCTCGGGTTCGGGTTCCTACAATGAGCAGTACTTC. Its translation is CASSSGSGSYNEQYF.

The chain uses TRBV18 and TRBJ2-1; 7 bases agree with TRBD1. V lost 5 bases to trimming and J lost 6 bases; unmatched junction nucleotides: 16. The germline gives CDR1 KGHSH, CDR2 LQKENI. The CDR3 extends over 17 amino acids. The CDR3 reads CASSTKKPGQQTNEQFF. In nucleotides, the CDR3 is TGTGCCAGCTCAACAAAAAAACCGGGACAGCAAACCAATGAGCAGTTCTTC.

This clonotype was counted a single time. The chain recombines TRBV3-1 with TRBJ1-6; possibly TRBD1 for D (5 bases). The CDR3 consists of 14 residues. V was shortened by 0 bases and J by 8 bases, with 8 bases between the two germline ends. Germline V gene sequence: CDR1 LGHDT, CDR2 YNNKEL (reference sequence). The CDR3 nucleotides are TGTGCCAGCAGCCAAGATTTGACAGATTCACCCCTCCACTTT. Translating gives CASSQDLTDSPLHF.

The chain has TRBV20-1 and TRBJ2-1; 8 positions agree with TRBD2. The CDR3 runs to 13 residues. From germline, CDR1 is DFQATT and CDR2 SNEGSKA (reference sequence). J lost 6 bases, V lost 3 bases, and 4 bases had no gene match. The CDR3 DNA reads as TGCAGTGCTAGCGGGGGGGTCATCAATGAGCAGTTCTTC. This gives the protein CSASGGVINEQFF.

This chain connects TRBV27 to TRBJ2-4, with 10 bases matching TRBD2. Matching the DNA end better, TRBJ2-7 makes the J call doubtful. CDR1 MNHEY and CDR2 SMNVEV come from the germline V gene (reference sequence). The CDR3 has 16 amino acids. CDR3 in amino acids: CASSLGPLTSGYEQYF. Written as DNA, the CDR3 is TGTGCCAGCAGTTTGGGCCCCTTGACTAGCGGGTACGAGCAGTACTTC.

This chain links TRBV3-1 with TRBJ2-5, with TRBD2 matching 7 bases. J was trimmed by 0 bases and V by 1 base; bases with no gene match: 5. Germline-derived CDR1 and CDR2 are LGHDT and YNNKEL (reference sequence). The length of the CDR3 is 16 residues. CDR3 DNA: TGTGCCAGCAGCCAAGCGAGTGGGGGGGACCAAGAGACCCAGTACTTC. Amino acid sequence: CASSQASGGDQETQYF.

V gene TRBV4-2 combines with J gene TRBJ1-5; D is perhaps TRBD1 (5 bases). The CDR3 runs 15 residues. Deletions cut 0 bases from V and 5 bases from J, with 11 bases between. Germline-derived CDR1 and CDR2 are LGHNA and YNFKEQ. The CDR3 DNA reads TGTGCCAGCAGCCAAGATCTCGGGGGGGATCAGCCCCAGCATTTT. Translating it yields CASSQDLGGDQPQHF.

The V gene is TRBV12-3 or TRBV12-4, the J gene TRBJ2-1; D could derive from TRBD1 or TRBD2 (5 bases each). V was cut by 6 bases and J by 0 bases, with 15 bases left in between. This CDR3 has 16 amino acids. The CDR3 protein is CASRPGTDSSYNEQFF. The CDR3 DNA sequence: TGTGCCAGCAGACCCGGGACCGATAGCTCCTACAATGAGCAGTTCTTC.

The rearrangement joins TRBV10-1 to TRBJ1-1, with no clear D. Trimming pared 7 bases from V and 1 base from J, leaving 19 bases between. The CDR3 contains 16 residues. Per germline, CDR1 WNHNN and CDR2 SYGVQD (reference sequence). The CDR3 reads CASNDEPHHPNTEAFF. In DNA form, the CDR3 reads TGCGCCAGCAACGATGAGCCGCACCACCCGAACACTGAAGCTTTCTTT.

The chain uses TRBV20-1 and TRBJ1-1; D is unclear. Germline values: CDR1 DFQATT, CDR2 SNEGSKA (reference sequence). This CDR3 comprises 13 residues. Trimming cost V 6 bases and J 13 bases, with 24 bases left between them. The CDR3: CSAEGIQNTGVFF. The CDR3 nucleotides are TGCAGTGCCGAGGGCATTCAGAACACTGGAGTTTTCTTT.

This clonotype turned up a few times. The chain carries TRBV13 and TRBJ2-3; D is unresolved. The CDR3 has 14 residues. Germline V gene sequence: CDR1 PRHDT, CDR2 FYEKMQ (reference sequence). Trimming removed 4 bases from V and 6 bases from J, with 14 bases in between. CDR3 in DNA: TGTGCCAGCAGCTCATTCGTGGTTAAGGATACGCAGTATTTT. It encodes CASSSFVVKDTQYF. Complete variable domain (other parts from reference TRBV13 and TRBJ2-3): AAGVIQSPRHLIKEKRETATLKCYPIPRHDTVYWYQQGPGQDPQFLISFYEKMQSDKGSIPDRFSAQQFSDYHSELNMSSLELGDSALYFCASSSFVVKDTQYFGPGTRLTVL.

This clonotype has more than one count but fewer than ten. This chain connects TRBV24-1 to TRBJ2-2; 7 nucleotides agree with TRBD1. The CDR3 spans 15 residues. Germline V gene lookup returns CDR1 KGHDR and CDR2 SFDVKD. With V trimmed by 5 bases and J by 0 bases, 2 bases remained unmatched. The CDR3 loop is CATSGQGPNTGELFF. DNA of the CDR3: TGTGCCACCAGTGGACAGGGTCCGAACACCGGGGAGCTGTTTTTT.

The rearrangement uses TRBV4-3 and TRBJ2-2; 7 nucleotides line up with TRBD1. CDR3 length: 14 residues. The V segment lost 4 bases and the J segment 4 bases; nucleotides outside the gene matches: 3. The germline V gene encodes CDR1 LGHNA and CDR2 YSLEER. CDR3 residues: CASSRAGGTGELFF. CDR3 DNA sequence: TGCGCCAGCAGCCGGGCAGGGGGCACCGGGGAGCTGTTTTTT.

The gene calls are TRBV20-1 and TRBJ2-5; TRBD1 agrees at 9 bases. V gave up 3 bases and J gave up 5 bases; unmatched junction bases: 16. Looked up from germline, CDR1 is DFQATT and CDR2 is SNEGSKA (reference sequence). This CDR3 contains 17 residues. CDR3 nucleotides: TGCAGTGCTAGTCTTCCCCCGGGACAGGGTGGATGGGAGACCCAGTACTTC. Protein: CSASLPPGQGGWETQYF.